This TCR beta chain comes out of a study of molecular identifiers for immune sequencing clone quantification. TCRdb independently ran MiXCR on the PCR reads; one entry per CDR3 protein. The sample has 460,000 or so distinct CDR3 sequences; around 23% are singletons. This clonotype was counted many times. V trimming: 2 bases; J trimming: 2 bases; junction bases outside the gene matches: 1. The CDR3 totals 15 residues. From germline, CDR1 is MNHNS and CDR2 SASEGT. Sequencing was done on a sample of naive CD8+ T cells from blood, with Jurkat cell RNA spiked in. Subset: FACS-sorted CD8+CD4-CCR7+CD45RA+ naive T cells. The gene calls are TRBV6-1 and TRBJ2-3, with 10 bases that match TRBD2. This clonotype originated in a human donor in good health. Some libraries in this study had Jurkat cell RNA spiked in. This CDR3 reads CASSETSGITDTQYF. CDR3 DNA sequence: TGTGCCAGCAGTGAAACTAGCGGGATCACAGATACGCAGTATTTT.